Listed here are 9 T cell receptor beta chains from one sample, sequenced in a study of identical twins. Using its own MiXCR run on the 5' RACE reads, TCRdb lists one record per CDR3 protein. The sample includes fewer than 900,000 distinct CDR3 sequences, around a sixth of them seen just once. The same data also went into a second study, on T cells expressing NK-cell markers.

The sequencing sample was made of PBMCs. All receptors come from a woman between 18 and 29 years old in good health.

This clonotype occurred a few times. The DNA of the CDR3 is TGCAGTGCTAGAGCGCTTACGGATGAGCAGTTCTTC. Translated: CSARALTDEQFF. The V gene is TRBV20-1, the J gene TRBJ2-1, with D unresolved. V gave up 1 base and J gave up 8 bases, with 9 bases separating them. The germline CDR1 and CDR2 sequences are DFQATT and SNEGSKA (reference sequence). This CDR3 is 12 amino acids long.

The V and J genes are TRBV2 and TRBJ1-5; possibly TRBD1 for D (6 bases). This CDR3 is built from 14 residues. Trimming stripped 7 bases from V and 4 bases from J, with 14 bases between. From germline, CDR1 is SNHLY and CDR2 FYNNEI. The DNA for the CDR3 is TGTGCCAGCACTGACCAGGGGTTAAATCAGCCCCAGCATTTT. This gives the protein CASTDQGLNQPQHF.

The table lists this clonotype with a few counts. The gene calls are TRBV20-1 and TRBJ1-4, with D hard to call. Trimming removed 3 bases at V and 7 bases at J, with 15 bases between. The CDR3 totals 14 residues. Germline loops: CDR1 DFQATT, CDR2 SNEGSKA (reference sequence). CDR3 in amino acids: CSARGSQDGEKLFF. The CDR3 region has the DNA TGCAGTGCTAGGGGTTCCCAGGACGGTGAAAAACTGTTTTTT.

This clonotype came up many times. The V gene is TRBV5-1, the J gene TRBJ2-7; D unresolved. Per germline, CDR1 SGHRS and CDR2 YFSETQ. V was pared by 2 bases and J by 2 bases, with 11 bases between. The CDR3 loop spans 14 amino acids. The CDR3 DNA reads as TGCGCCAGCAGCTTCAGCGATCCAGCCTACGAGCAGTACTTC. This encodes CASSFSDPAYEQYF.

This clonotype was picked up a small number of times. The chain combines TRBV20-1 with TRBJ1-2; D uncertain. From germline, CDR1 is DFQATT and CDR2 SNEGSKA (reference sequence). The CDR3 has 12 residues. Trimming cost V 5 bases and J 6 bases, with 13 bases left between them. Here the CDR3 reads CSASQREHGYTF. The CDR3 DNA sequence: TGCAGTGCTTCGCAGAGGGAGCATGGCTACACCTTC.

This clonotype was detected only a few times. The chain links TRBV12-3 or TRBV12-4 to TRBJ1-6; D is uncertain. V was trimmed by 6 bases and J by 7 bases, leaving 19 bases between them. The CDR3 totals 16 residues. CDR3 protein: CASSPSVSGLNSPLHF. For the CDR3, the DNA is TGTGCCAGCAGCCCCTCGGTTTCAGGTCTGAATTCACCCCTCCACTTT.

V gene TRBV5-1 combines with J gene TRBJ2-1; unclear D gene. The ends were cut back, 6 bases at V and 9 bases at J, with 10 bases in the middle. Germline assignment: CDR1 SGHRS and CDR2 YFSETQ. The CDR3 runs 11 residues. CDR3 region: CASTNDGEQFF. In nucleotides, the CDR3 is TGCGCCAGCACCAATGATGGTGAGCAGTTCTTC. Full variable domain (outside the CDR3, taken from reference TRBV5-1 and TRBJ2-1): KAGVTQTPRYLIKTRGQQVTLSCSPISGHRSVSWYQQTPGQGLQFLFEYFSETQRNKGNFPGRFSGRQFSNSRSEMNVSTLELGDSALYLCASTNDGEQFFGPGTRLTVL.

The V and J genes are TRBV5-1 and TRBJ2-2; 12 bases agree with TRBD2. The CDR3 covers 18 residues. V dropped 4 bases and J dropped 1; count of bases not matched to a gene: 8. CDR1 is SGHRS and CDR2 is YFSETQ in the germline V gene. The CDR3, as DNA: TGCGCCAGCAGCGTGACTAGCGGGGGATCTAGGAACACCGGGGAGCTGTTTTTT. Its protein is CASSVTSGGSRNTGELFF.

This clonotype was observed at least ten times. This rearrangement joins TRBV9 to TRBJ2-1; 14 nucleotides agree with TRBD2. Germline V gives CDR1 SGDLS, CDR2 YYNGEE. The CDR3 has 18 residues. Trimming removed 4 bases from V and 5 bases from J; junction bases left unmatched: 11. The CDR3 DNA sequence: TGTGCCAGCAGCCCGACTAGCGGGAGGGCCTTCGGAGACAATGAGCAGTTCTTC. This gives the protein CASSPTSGRAFGDNEQFF. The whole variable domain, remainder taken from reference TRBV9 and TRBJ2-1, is DSGVTQTPKHLITATGQRVTLRCSPRSGDLSVYWYQQSLDQGLQFLIQYYNGEERAKGNILERFSAQQFPDLHSELNLSSLELGDSALYFCASSPTSGRAFGDNEQFFGPGTRLTVL.